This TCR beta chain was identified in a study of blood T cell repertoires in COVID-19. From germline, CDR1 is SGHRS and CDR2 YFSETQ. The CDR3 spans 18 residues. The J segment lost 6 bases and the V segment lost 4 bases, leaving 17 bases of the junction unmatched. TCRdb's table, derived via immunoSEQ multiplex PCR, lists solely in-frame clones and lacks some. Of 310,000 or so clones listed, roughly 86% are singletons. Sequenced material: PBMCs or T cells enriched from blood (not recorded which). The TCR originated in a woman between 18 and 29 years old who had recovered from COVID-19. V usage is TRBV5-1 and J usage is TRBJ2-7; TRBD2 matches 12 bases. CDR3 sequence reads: CASSRGRGLAGQSGEQYF. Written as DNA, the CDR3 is TGCGCCAGCAGCAGGGGGCGCGGACTAGCGGGACAGAGCGGCGAGCAGTACTTC.